This passage covers 26 T cell receptor beta chains from one sample sequenced in a study of shared clonotypes between healthy human individuals. The data were produced by immunoSEQ multiplex PCR, yet TCRdb's version contains in-frame clones alone and is incomplete. The sample consists of hundreds of thousands of clones, 55% to 85% of them appearing once. Material for sequencing was memory CD4+ T cells sorted from blood. Sample subset: CD45RA-negative fraction. The receptors were gathered from a woman aged 25 to 39 in good health.

This clone appeared once. The CDR3 loop is CASSPPLGGWYTQYF. Written as DNA, the CDR3 is TGTGCCAGCAGCCCGCCTCTTGGTGGTTGGTATACGCAGTATTTT. The gene calls are TRBV9 and TRBJ2-3; D not resolved. The V end was cut by 4 bases, the J end by 7 bases, with 19 bases between. Germline CDR1 SGDLS, CDR2 YYNGEE. The CDR3 contains 15 residues.

The count of this clone is one. This chain connects TRBV30 to TRBJ1-1; D not certain. Trimming shortened V by 2 bases and J by 0 bases, and 13 bases separated the two germline ends. This CDR3 has 15 residues. The germline CDR1 and CDR2 sequences are GTSNPN and SVGIG (reference sequence). The CDR3 coding sequence is TGTGCCTGGAGTAAAGGTCAGACAATGAACACTGAAGCTTTCTTT. Its translation is CAWSKGQTMNTEAFF.

This clone has only one observation. This sequence joins TRBV5-1 and TRBJ2-3; D could derive from TRBD1 or TRBD2 (5 bases each). CDR1 and CDR2 from the germline V gene are SGHRS and YFSETQ. This CDR3 contains 13 residues. The V and J ends lost 4 bases and 7 bases respectively, with 13 bases between them. The CDR3 region has the DNA TGCGCCAGCAGCATACCGGGACCAAATACGCAGTATTTT. It encodes CASSIPGPNTQYF. Looking up the rest from reference TRBV5-1 and TRBJ2-3 gives the full variable domain: KAGVTQTPRYLIKTRGQQVTLSCSPISGHRSVSWYQQTPGQGLQFLFEYFSETQRNKGNFPGRFSGRQFSNSRSEMNVSTLELGDSALYLCASSIPGPNTQYFGPGTRLTVL.

V is TRBV4-1 and J is TRBJ1-5; D unresolved. The CDR3 runs 13 residues. V was pared by 0 bases and J by 6 bases, with 6 bases between. Germline CDR1 MGHRA, CDR2 YSYEKL. The CDR3, as DNA: TGCGCCAGCAGCCAAGAGGGATCTCAGCCCCAGCATTTT. It codes for CASSQEGSQPQHF.

The gene calls are TRBV5-6 and TRBJ1-4; 10 bases agree with TRBD1. With V trimmed by 4 bases and J by 8 bases, 8 bases remained unmatched. Germline V gene data show CDR1 as SGHDT and CDR2 as YYEEEE. This CDR3 spans 15 amino acids. The CDR3 loop is CASSATGGLWEKLFF. The CDR3 region has the DNA TGTGCCAGCAGCGCGACAGGGGGCCTATGGGAAAAACTGTTTTTT.

This sequence joins TRBV2 and TRBJ1-2, with TRBD1 matching 7 bases. Germline V CDR1 and CDR2: SNHLY, FYNNEI. CDR3 length: 14 residues. The V and J ends lost 7 bases and 7 bases, in that order; junction bases with no gene match: 12. CDR3 in amino acids: CASIVDRASPGYTF. The CDR3 DNA is TGTGCCAGCATTGTCGACAGGGCATCACCTGGCTACACCTTC.

The J gene is TRBJ1-2, the V gene TRBV18; D unclear. The germline V gene has CDR1 KGHSH and CDR2 LQKENI. Trimming stripped 5 bases from V and 2 bases from J, with 12 bases between. The CDR3 consists of 14 residues. CDR3 residues: CASSVEEGNYGYTF. The CDR3 DNA follows: TGTGCCAGCTCAGTTGAGGAGGGAAACTATGGCTACACCTTC.

DNA of the CDR3: TGTGCCAGCAGTTTATCTAAGGACGGGGGAGCCTACACCTTC. Translation gives CASSLSKDGGAYTF. This chain joins TRBV28 and TRBJ1-2; possibly TRBD1 for D (5 bases). The germline V gene has CDR1 MDHEN and CDR2 SYDVKM. The CDR3 runs 14 residues. Trimming took 1 base from V and 10 from J, leaving 16 bases between them.

This chain uses TRBV6-6 with TRBJ1-2; D is perhaps TRBD1 (5 bases). V lost 0 bases and J 6 bases, leaving 11 bases between the germline ends. This CDR3 region has 14 residues. Germline loops: CDR1 MNHNY, CDR2 SVGAGI (reference sequence). Here the CDR3 reads CASSYSLQGHGYTF. The CDR3 coding sequence is TGTGCCAGCAGTTACTCGTTGCAGGGCCATGGCTACACCTTC.

The chain has TRBV2 and TRBJ1-1, with D uncertain. Germline loops: CDR1 SNHLY, CDR2 FYNNEI. The CDR3 contains 13 residues. V was shortened by 7 bases and J by 2 bases, with 11 bases between the two germline ends. CDR3 in amino acids: CASIYSPNTEAFF. The CDR3 DNA is TGTGCCAGCATCTACAGTCCTAACACTGAAGCTTTCTTT.

The chain carries TRBV28 and TRBJ1-2, with D unclear. The V end was cut by 3 bases, the J end by 4 bases, with 12 bases between. This CDR3 is 14 amino acids long. Germline assignment: CDR1 MDHEN and CDR2 SYDVKM. CDR3 nucleotide sequence: TGTGCCAGCAGTTTCCTGGACGGAGCCTATGGCTACACCTTC. This sequence encodes CASSFLDGAYGYTF.

This clone is a singleton in its sample. The chain combines TRBV5-4 with TRBJ2-3; maybe TRBD2 (5 bases). CDR1 and CDR2 from the germline V gene are SGHNT and YYREEE (reference sequence). CDR3 length equals 14 residues. Trimming stripped 0 bases from V and 4 bases from J, with 9 bases between. CDR3 residues: CASSLAGWSDTQYF. In DNA, the CDR3 is TGTGCCAGCAGCTTGGCGGGATGGTCAGATACGCAGTATTTT.

The V and J genes are TRBV6-6 and TRBJ1-5, with D perhaps TRBD1 (6 bases). Trimming took 4 bases from V and 1 from J, leaving 14 bases between them. Germline V CDR1 and CDR2: MNHNY, SVGAGI (reference sequence). CDR3 length: 16 amino acids. The CDR3 loop is CASSFGGQRSNQPQHF. In nucleotides, the CDR3 is TGTGCCAGCAGTTTTGGGGGGCAGAGAAGCAATCAGCCCCAGCATTTT.

V usage is TRBV6-1 and J usage is TRBJ2-7, with D uncertain. Germline V gene lookup returns CDR1 MNHNS and CDR2 SASEGT. The CDR3 contains 11 residues. Between the trimmed V and J ends, which lost 5 bases and 8 bases, there was a span of 10 bases. Here the CDR3 reads CASSFVGQQYF. The DNA for the CDR3 is TGTGCCAGCAGTTTTGTAGGTCAGCAGTACTTC.

The gene calls are TRBV28 and TRBJ1-5, with unresolved D. The CDR3 covers 14 residues. Trimming stripped 7 bases from V and 1 base from J, with 11 bases between. Germline V lookup: CDR1 MDHEN, CDR2 SYDVKM. CDR3: CASKPGGSNQPQHF. CDR3 bases: TGTGCCAGCAAACCGGGAGGAAGCAATCAGCCCCAGCATTTT.

This clone was detected only a few times. This chain uses TRBV5-8 with TRBJ2-1; D gene ambiguous. V was pared by 6 bases and J by 9 bases, with 19 bases between. Germline V lookup: CDR1 SGHTS, CDR2 YDEGEE. The CDR3 has 14 amino acids. Here the CDR3 reads CASNLGPEAFEQFF. The DNA for the CDR3 is TGTGCCAGCAACCTAGGACCGGAAGCCTTTGAGCAGTTCTTC.

The sample holds one count of this clone. The CDR3 region has the DNA TGTGCCAGTCGGCAGCGGGAGGGAATGAGTGAGCAGTTCTTC. This gives the protein CASRQREGMSEQFF. This rearrangement joins TRBV25-1 to TRBJ2-1; the match to TRBD2 covers 10 bases. There are 14 residues in the CDR3. From germline, CDR1 is MGHDK and CDR2 SYGVNS. Unmatched junction bases numbered 11, after V lost 9 bases and J lost 9 bases.

This chain uses TRBV28 with TRBJ2-5; 9 nucleotides match TRBD1. This CDR3 is 15 amino acids long. CDR1 is MDHEN, CDR2 SYDVKM, per germline. J lost 5 bases, V lost 5 bases, and 9 bases had no gene match. The CDR3 sequence: CASSTPGQGFETQYF. The CDR3 region has the DNA TGTGCCAGCAGTACGCCGGGACAGGGCTTCGAGACCCAGTACTTC.

This clone was recorded many times. This sequence joins TRBV5-1 and TRBJ2-7, with TRBD1 matching over 10 bases. Trimming at V came to 8 bases and at J to 6 bases, leaving 8 bases not matched to a gene. From germline, CDR1 is SGHRS and CDR2 YFSETQ. There are 13 residues in the CDR3. For the CDR3, the DNA is TGCGCCAGTCATATGGGACAGGGGAGCGAGCAGTACTTC. Protein: CASHMGQGSEQYF.

This clone was picked up a small number of times. This chain joins TRBV11-2 and TRBJ2-5; 7 bases map to TRBD1. The CDR3 spans 17 residues. After removal of 1 base from V and 7 bases from J, the junction contained 15 bases not matched to a gene. Germline lookup yields CDR1 SGHAT and CDR2 FQNNGV. The CDR3 spells CASSLVLSGQRGRTQYF. In DNA, the CDR3 is TGTGCCAGCAGCTTAGTGCTATCCGGACAAAGGGGGCGGACCCAGTACTTC.

The chain carries TRBV19 and TRBJ2-1; 7 nucleotides align to TRBD1. The trim removed 4 bases at V and 3 bases at J, leaving 6 bases unmatched. The germline V gene encodes CDR1 LNHDA and CDR2 SQIVND (reference sequence). The CDR3 consists of 15 residues. CDR3 protein: CASSRGGGDYNEQFF. CDR3 DNA sequence: TGTGCCAGTAGTAGAGGGGGCGGCGACTACAATGAGCAGTTCTTC.

The sample holds many counts of this clone. Distinct nucleotide sequences in the sample also encode this CDR3. The chain couples TRBV19 to TRBJ1-3; maybe TRBD1 (6 bases). The CDR3 runs 15 residues. The germline gives CDR1 LNHDA, CDR2 SQIVND (reference sequence). V was trimmed by 4 bases and J by 0 bases, leaving 10 bases between them. CDR3 DNA sequence: TGTGCCAGTAGTACGGACAGTTACTCTGGAAACACCATATATTTT. Amino acid sequence: CASSTDSYSGNTIYF.

The chain joins TRBV6-6 to TRBJ1-4; maybe TRBD1 (5 bases). Trimming pared 0 bases from V and 6 bases from J, leaving 5 bases between. The CDR3 is made up of 13 amino acids. CDR1 is MNHNY, CDR2 SVGAGI, per germline (reference sequence). DNA of the CDR3: TGTGCCAGCAGTTACTCGGGGCATGAAAAACTGTTTTTT. Its translation is CASSYSGHEKLFF.

The rearrangement joins TRBV6-6 to TRBJ2-7; 12 bases fit TRBD2. J lost 4 bases, V lost 6 bases, and 7 bases had no gene match. CDR3 size: 15 residues. The germline V gene has CDR1 MNHNY and CDR2 SVGAGI (reference sequence). In DNA, the CDR3 is TGTGCCAGCAGCCGTGGACTAGCGGGAAGGTACGAGCAGTACTTC. This encodes CASSRGLAGRYEQYF.

V usage is TRBV7-2 and J usage is TRBJ1-1; D unclear. Per the germline V gene, CDR1 is SGHTA and CDR2 is FQGNSA. V lost 2 bases to trimming and J lost 1 base, with 5 bases between them. The CDR3 length is 13 residues. The CDR3 nucleotides are TGTGCCAGCAGCTTAAGCCAGAACACTGAAGCTTTCTTT. Protein product: CASSLSQNTEAFF.

CDR3 nucleotides: TGTGCCAGCAGCCAGAGGACAGGGGCCTACAATGAGCAGTTCTTC. Amino acids: CASSQRTGAYNEQFF. This chain uses TRBV27 with TRBJ2-1, with 9 nucleotides matching TRBD1. Germline loops: CDR1 MNHEY, CDR2 SMNVEV (reference sequence). The ends lost 6 bases at V and 2 bases at J; junction bases unmatched: 5. The CDR3 totals 15 residues.